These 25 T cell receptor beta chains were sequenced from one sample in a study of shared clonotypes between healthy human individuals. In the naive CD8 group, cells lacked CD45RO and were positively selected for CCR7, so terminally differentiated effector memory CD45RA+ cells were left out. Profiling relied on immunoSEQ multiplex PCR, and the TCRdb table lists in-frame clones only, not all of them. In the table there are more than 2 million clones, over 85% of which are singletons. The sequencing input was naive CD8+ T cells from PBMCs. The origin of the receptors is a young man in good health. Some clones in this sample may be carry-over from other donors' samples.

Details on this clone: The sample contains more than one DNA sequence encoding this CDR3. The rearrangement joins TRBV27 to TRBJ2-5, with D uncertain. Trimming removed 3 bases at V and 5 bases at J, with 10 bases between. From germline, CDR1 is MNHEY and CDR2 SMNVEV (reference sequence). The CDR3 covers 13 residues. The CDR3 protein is CASSFLLGETQYF. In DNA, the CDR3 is TGTGCCAGCAGTTTTCTCTTGGGGGAGACCCAGTACTTC.

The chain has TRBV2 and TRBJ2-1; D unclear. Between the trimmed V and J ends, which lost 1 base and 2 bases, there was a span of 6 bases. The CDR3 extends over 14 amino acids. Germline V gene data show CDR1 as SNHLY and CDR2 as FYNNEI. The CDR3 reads CASSEGRTYNEQFF. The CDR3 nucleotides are TGTGCCAGCAGTGAAGGGCGGACCTACAATGAGCAGTTCTTC.

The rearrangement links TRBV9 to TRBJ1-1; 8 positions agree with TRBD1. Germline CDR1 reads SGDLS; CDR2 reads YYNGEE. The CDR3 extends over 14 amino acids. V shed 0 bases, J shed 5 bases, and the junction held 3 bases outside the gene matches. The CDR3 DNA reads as TGTGCCAGCAGCGTAGGCCGGACAGGGACTGAAGCTTTCTTT. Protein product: CASSVGRTGTEAFF.

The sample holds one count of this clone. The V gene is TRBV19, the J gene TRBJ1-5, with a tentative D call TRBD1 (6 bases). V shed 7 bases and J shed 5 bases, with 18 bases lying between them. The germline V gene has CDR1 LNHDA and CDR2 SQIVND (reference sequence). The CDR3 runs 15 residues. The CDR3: CASTLLQGHDQPQHF. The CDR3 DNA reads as TGTGCCAGTACCTTACTACAGGGTCACGATCAGCCCCAGCATTTT.

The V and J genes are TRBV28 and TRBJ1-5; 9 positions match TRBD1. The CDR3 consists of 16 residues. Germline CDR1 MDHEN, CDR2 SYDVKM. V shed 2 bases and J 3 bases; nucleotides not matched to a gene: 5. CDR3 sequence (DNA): TGTGCCAGCAGTTTAGGACAGGGGATAAACAATCAGCCCCAGCATTTT. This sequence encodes CASSLGQGINNQPQHF.

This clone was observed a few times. As DNA, the CDR3 is TGCGCCAGCAGCCCACCGACACAGAACACTGAAGCTTTCTTT. Encoded protein: CASSPPTQNTEAFF. The chain is built from TRBV4-1 and TRBJ1-1; D call uncertain. CDR3 length: 14 residues. Trimming stripped 4 bases from V and 1 base from J, with 10 bases between. Germline V gene data show CDR1 as MGHRA and CDR2 as YSYEKL.

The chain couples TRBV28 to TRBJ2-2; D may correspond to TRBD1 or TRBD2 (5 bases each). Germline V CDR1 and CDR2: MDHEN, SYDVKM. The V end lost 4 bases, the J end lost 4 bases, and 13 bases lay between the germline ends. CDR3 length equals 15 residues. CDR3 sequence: CASSSPRAGTGELFF. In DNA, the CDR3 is TGTGCCAGCAGTTCGCCCAGGGCGGGCACCGGGGAGCTGTTTTTT.

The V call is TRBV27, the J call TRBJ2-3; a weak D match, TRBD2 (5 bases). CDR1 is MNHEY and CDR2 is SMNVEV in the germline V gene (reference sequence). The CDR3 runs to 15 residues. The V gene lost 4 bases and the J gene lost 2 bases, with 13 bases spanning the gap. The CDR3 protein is CASSSRLRSTDTQYF. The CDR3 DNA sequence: TGTGCCAGCAGTTCCCGACTACGATCCACAGATACGCAGTATTTT.

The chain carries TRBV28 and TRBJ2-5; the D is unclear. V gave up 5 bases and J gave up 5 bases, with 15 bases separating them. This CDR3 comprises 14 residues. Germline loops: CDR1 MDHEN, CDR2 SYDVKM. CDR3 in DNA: TGTGCCAGCAGTCGGGCCCAGGCGTTGGAGACCCAGTACTTC. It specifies CASSRAQALETQYF.

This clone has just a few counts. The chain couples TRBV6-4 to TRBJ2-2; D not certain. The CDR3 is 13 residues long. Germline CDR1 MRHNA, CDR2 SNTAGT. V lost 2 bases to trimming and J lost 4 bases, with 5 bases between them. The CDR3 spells CASSDPFTGELFF. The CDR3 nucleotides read TGTGCCAGCAGTGACCCCTTCACCGGGGAGCTGTTTTTT.

The CDR3, as DNA: TGTGCCAGCCTCTTTGGCCATGAGCAGTTCTTC. Its translation is CASLFGHEQFF. The chain combines TRBV6-1 with TRBJ2-1; D call uncertain. Germline assignment: CDR1 MNHNS and CDR2 SASEGT. V was clipped by 8 bases and J by 8 bases, with 10 bases between them. The CDR3 contains 11 residues.

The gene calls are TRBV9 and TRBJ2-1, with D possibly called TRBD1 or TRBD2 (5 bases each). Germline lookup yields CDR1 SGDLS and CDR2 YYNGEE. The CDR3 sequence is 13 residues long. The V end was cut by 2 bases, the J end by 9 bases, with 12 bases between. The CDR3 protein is CASSVGTVSEQFF. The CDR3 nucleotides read TGTGCCAGCAGCGTTGGGACGGTTTCTGAGCAGTTCTTC.

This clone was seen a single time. The CDR3 loop reads CASSPSRRGQGDIQYF. CDR3 bases: TGTGCCAGCAGCCCCTCGCGGAGGGGACAGGGGGACATTCAGTACTTC. V gene TRBV7-2 combines with J gene TRBJ2-4; 11 bases map to TRBD1. The V and J ends lost 5 bases and 8 bases, in that order; junction bases with no gene match: 11. This CDR3 spans 16 amino acids. CDR1 SGHTA and CDR2 FQGNSA come from the germline V gene.

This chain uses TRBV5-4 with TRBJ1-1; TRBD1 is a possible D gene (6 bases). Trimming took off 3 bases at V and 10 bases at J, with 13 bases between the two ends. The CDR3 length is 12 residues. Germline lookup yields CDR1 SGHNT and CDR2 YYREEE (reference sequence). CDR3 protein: CASSWDTSPAFF. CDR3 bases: TGTGCCAGCAGCTGGGACACGTCGCCAGCTTTCTTT. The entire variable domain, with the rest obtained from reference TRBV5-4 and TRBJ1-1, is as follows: ETGVTQSPTHLIKTRGQQVTLRCSSQSGHNTVSWYQQALGQGPQFIFQYYREEENGRGNFPPRFSGLQFPNYSSELNVNALELDDSALYLCASSWDTSPAFFGQGTRLTVV.

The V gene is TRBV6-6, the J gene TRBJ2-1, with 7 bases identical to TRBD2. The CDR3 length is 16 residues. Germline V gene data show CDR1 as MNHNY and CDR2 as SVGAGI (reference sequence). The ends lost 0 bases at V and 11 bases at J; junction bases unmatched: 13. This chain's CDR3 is CASSYSTGGPLSKQFF. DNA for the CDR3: TGTGCCAGCAGTTACTCAACGGGAGGCCCGTTGTCTAAGCAGTTCTTC.

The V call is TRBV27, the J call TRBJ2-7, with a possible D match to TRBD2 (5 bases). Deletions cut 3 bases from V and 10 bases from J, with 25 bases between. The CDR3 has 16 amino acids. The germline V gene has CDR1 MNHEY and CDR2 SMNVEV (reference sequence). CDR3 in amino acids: CASSLSGAGLAAPQYF. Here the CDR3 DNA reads TGTGCCAGCAGTTTGAGCGGTGCCGGTCTCGCTGCTCCCCAGTACTTC.

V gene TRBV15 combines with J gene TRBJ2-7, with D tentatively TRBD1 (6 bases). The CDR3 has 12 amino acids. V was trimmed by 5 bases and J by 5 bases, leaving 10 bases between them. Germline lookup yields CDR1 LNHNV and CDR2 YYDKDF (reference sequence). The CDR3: CATSGQFDEQYF. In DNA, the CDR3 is TGTGCCACCAGCGGACAGTTCGACGAGCAGTACTTC.

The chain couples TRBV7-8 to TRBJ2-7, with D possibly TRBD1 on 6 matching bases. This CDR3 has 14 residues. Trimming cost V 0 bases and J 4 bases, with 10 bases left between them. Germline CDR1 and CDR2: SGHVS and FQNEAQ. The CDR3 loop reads CASSLAGQVYEQYF. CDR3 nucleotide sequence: TGTGCCAGCAGCTTAGCGGGACAAGTATACGAGCAGTACTTC.

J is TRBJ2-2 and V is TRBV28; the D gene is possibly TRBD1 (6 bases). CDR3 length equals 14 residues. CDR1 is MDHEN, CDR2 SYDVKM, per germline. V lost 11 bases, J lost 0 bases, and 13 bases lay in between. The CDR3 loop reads CASGTLSNTGELFF. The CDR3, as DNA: TGTGCCTCGGGGACACTGTCGAACACCGGGGAGCTGTTTTTT.

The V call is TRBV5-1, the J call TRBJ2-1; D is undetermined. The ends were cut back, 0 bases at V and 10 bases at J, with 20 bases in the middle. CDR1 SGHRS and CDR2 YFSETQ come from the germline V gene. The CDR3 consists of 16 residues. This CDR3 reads CASSLALIVGSREQFF. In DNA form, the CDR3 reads TGCGCCAGCAGCTTGGCGCTCATTGTTGGTAGCAGGGAGCAGTTCTTC.

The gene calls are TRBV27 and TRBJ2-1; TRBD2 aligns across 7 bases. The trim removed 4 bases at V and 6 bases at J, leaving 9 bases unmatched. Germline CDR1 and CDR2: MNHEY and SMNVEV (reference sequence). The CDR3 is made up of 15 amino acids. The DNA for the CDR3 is TGTGCCAGCAGTTCCCAGCGGGAAGGGCTCAATGAGCAGTTCTTC. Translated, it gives CASSSQREGLNEQFF.

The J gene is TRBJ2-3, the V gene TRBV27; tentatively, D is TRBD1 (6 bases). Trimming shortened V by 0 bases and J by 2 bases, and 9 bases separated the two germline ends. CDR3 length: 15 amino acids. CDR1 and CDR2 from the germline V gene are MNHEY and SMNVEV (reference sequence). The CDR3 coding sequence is TGTGCCAGCAGTTTATCAACAGGGCTCACAGATACGCAGTATTTT. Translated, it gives CASSLSTGLTDTQYF.

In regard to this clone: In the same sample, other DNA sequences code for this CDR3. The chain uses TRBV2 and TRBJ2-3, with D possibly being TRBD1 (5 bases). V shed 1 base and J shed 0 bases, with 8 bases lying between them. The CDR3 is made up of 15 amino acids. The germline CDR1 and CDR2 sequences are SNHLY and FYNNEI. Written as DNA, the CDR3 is TGTGCCAGCAGTGAAGGGACAACTAGCACAGATACGCAGTATTTT. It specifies CASSEGTTSTDTQYF.

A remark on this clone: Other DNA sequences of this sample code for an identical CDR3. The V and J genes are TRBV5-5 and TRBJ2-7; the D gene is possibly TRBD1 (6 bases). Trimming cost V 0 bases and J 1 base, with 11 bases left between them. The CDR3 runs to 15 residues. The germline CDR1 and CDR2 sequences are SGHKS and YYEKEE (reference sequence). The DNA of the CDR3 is TGTGCCAGCAGCTTGGACAGGGCTTTTTCCTACGAGCAGTACTTC. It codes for CASSLDRAFSYEQYF.

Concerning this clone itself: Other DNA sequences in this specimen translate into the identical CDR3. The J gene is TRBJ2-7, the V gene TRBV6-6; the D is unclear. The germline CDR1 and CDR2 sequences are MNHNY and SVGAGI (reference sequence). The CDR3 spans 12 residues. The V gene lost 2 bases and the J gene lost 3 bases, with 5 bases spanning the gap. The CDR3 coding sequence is TGTGCCAGCAGTTACAGTAGCTACGAGCAGTACTTC. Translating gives CASSYSSYEQYF.